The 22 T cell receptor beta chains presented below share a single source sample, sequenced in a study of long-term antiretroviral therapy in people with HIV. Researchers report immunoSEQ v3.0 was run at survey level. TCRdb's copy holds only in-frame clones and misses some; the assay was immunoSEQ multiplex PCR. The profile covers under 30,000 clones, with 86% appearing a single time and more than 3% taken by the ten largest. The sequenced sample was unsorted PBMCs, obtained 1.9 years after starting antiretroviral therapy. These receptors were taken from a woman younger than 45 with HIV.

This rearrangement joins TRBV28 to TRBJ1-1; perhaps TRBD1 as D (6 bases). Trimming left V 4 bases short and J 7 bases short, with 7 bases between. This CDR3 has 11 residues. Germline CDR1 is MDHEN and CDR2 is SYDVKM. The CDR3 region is CASSWDNEAFF. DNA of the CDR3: TGTGCCAGCAGTTGGGACAATGAAGCTTTCTTT.

The CDR3 DNA follows: TGTGCCAGCAGCCAAGGACTAGCGGGGGGTTCAGAGACCCAGTACTTC. Protein sequence: CASSQGLAGGSETQYF. The chain links TRBV4-2 to TRBJ2-5; 13 bases map to TRBD2. J gave up 4 bases and V 1 base, and 3 bases lay outside the gene matches. The germline V gene encodes CDR1 LGHNA and CDR2 YNFKEQ. The CDR3 extends over 16 amino acids.

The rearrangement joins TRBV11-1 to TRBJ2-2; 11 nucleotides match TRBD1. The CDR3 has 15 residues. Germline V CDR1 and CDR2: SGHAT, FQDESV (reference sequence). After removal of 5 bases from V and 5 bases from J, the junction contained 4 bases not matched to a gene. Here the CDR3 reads CASSLDRGLTGELFF. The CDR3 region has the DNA TGTGCCAGCAGCCTGGACAGGGGGCTAACCGGGGAGCTGTTTTTT.

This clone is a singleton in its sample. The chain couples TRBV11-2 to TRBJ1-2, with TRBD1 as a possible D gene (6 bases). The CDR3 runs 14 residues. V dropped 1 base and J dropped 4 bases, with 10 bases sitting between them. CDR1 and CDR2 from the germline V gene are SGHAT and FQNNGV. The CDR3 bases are TGTGCCAGCAGCTTAGTAGGGGGGAGCTATGGCTACACCTTC. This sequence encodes CASSLVGGSYGYTF.

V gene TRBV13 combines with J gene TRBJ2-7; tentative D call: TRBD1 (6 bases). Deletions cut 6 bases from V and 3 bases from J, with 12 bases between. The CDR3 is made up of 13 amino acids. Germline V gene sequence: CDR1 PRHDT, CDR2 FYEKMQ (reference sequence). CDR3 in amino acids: CASSFSGVYEQYF. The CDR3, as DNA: TGTGCCAGCAGTTTTTCAGGGGTCTACGAGCAGTACTTC.

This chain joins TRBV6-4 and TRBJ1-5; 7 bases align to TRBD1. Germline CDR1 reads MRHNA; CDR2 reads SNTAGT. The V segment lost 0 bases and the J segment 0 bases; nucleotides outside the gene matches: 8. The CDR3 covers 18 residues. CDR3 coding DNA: TGTGCCAGCAGTGACTCGACCTTCCAGGGGGATAGCAATCAGCCCCAGCATTTT. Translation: CASSDSTFQGDSNQPQHF.

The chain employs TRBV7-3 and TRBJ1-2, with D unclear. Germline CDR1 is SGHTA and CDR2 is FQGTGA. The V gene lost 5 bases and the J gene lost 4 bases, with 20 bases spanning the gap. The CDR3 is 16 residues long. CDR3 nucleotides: TGTGCCAGCAGCCCACGTGTGATGGGCTTCATCTATGGCTACACCTTC. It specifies CASSPRVMGFIYGYTF.

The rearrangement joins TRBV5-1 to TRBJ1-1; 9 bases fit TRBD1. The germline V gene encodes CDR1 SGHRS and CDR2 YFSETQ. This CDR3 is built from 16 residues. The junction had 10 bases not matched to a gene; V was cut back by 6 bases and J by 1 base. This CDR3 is CASTRVTGQGNTEAFF. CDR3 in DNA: TGCGCCAGCACCCGGGTTACGGGACAGGGGAACACTGAAGCTTTCTTT.

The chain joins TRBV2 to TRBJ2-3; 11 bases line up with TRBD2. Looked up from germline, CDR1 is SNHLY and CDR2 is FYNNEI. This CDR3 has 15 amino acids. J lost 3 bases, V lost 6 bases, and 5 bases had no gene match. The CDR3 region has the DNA TGTGCCAGCAGCCCGGGACTAGCGGAAACAGATACGCAGTATTTT. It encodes CASSPGLAETDTQYF.

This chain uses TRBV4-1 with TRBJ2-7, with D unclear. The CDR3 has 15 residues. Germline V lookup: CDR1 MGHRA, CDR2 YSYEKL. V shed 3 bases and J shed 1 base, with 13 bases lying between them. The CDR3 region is CASSHTLDPSYEQYF. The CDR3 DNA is TGCGCCAGCAGCCACACCCTCGACCCGTCCTACGAGCAGTACTTC.

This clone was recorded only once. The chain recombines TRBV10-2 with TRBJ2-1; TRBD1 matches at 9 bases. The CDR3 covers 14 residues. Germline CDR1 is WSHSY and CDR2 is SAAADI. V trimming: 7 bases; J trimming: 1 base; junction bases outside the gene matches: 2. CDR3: CASKDRGSYNEQFF. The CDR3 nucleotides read TGCGCCAGCAAGGACAGGGGTTCCTACAATGAGCAGTTCTTC.

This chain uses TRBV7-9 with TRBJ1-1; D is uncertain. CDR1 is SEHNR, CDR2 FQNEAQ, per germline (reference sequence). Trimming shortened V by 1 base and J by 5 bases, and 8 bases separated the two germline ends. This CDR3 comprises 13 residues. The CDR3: CASSLEWETEAFF. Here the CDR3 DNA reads TGTGCCAGCAGCTTAGAGTGGGAAACTGAAGCTTTCTTT.

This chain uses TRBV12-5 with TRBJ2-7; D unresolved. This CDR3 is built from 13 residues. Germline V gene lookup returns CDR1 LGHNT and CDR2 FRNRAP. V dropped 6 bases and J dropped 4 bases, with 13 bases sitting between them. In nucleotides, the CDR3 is TGTGCTAGTGGCCCCTGGATCATATACGAGCAGTACGTC. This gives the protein CASGPWIIYEQYV.

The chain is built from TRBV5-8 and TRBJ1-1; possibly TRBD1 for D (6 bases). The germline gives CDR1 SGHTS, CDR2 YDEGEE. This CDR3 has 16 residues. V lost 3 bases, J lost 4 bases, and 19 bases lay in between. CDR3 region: CASSSPWGQRITEAFF. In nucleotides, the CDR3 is TGTGCCAGCAGCTCCCCCTGGGGGCAGAGGATCACTGAAGCTTTCTTT. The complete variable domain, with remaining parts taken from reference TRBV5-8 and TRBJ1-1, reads EAGVTQSPTHLIKTRGQQATLRCSPISGHTSVYWYQQALGLGLQFLLWYDEGEERNRGNFPPRFSGRQFPNYSSELNVNALELEDSALYLCASSSPWGQRITEAFFGQGTRLTVV.

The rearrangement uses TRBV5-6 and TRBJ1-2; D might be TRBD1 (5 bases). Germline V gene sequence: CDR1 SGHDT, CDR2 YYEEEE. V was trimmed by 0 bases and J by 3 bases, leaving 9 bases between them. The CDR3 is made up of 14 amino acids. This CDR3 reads CASSLDGRDYGYTF. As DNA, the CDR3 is TGTGCCAGCAGCTTGGATGGCAGGGACTATGGCTACACCTTC.

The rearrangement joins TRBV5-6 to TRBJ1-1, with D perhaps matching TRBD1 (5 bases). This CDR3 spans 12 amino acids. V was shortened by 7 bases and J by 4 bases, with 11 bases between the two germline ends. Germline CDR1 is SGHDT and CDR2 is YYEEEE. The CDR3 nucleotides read TGTGCCAGCGGCTCGACAGCCACTGAAGCTTTCTTT. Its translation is CASGSTATEAFF. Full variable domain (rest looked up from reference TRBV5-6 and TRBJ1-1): DAGVTQSPTHLIKTRGQQVTLRCSPKSGHDTVSWYQQALGQGPQFIFQYYEEEERQRGNFPDRFSGHQFPNYSSELNVNALLLGDSALYLCASGSTATEAFFGQGTRLTVV.

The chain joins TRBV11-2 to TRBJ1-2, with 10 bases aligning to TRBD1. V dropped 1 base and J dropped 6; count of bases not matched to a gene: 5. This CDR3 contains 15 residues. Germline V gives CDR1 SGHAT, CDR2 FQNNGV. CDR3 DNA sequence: TGTGCCAGCAGCTTAGGACAGGGGGCAAAGGATGGCTACACCTTC. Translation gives CASSLGQGAKDGYTF.

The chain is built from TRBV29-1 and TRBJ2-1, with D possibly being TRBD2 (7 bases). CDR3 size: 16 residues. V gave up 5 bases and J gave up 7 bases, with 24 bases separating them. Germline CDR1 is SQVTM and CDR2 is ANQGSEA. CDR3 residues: CSVYWGGSGAGNEQFF. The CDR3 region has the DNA TGCAGCGTTTACTGGGGAGGGTCGGGGGCCGGGAATGAGCAGTTCTTC.

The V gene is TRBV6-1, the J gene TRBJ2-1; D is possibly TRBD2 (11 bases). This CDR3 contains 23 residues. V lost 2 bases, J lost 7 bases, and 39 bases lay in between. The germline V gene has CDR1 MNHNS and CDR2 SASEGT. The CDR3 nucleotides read TGTGCCAGCAGTGAAAGAGATCCGGGACAGGGGCAAGGGATAGCGGGGGGGACAAATGAGCAGTTCTTC. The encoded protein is CASSERDPGQGQGIAGGTNEQFF.

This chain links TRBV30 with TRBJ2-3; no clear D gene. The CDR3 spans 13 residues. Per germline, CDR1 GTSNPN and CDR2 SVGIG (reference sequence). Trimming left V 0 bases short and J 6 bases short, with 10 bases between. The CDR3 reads CAWSVGPRDTQYF. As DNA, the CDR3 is TGTGCCTGGAGTGTCGGTCCGCGGGATACGCAGTATTTT.

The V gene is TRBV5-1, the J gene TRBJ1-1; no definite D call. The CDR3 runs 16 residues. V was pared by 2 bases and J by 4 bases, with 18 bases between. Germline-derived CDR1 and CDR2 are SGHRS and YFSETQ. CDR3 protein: CASSFRVDAFSTEAFF. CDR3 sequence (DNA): TGCGCCAGCAGCTTCCGGGTAGATGCATTTAGCACTGAAGCTTTCTTT.

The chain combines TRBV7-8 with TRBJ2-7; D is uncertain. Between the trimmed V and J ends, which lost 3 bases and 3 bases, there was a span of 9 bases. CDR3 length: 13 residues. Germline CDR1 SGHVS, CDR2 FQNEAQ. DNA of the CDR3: TGTGCCAGCAGCTTCGGACGGCACTACGAGCAGTACGTC. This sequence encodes CASSFGRHYEQYV.